This T cell receptor beta chain was identified during a study of cytomegalovirus exposure and HLA in healthy donors. Study-level results: In a later analysis, TCR beta V- and J-gene trimming was associated with a missense DCLRE1C variant. Most CMV-associated TCR beta chains were later found to appear HLA-restricted. Only CMV serostatus was available as immune exposure information.

Regarding this clone: Its antigen is undetermined.

In germline, CDR1 is SGHRS, CDR2 YFSETQ. This CDR3 region has 15 residues. V lost 4 bases, J lost 6 bases, and 12 bases stayed unmatched. Use of 60 Vbeta and 13 Jbeta primers characterized the PCR. Assay used: immunoSEQ multiplex PCR; TCRdb lists only in-frame clones, some missing. The sample includes some 180,000 clones, over 80% of them seen just once. The specimen was PBMCs. The TCR sequence derives from a man aged 35 to 55 in good health and CMV-seronegative. The V gene is TRBV5-1, the J gene TRBJ2-7; TRBD1 matches 8 bases. The CDR3 loop is CASSQSTGGIGEQYF. CDR3 coding DNA: TGCGCCAGCAGCCAATCAACAGGGGGGATTGGCGAGCAGTACTTC.